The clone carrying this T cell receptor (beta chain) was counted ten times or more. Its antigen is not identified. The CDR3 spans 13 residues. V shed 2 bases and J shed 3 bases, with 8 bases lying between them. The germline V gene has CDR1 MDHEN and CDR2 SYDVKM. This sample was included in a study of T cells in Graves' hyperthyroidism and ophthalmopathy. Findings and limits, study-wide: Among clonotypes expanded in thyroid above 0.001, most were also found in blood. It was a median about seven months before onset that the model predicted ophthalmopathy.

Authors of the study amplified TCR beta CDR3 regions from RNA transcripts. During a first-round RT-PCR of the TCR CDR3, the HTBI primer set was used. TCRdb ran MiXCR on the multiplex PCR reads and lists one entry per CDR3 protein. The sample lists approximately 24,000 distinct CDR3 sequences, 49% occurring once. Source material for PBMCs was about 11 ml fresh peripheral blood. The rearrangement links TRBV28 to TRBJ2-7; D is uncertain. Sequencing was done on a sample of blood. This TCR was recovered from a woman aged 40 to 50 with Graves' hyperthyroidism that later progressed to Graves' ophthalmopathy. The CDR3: CASSLVGNYEQYF. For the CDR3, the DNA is TGTGCCAGCAGTTTAGTGGGCAACTACGAGCAGTACTTC.